This TCR beta chain was observed in a study of CD8 T cells in Susac syndrome. The CDR3 is 15 residues long. The germline gives CDR1 LNHNV, CDR2 YYDKDF (reference sequence). V lost 5 bases to trimming and J lost 3 bases; unmatched junction nucleotides: 10. An input of roughly 0.5 to 1 ug of RNA was subjected to reverse transcription using random hexamers. Amplification of TCR beta CDR3 was carried out by immunoSEQ multiplex PCR, which covered 54 Vbeta and 13 Jbeta segments. TCRdb re-analysed the immunoSEQ multiplex PCR reads in MiXCR, keeping a single row per CDR3 protein. Of 120,000 to 150,000 distinct CDR3 sequences in the sample, over 85% were seen once. Bulk CD8+ and CD4+ cells came from magnetic negative isolation; CD8+ TEMRA by FACS.

The receptor was isolated from a human donor in good health. The sequenced material came from CD8+ T cells from PBMCs. The V and J genes are TRBV15 and TRBJ2-7, with TRBD1 matching 7 bases. The CDR3 region is CATSGVRQGSYEQYF. In DNA form, the CDR3 reads TGTGCCACCAGCGGAGTTCGACAGGGAAGCTACGAGCAGTACTTC.